This passage covers 5 T cell receptor beta chains from one sample sequenced in a study of T-cell memory formation after mild COVID-19 (dated by TCRdb to about 2021). The library was generated by 5' RACE. The listed sequencing device is Illumina NovaSeq 6000. Clones were called with MiXCR by TCRdb after fastp trimmed the public reads at Q25, and only in-frame beta chains were retained. CDR3 protein duplicates are merged, each entry listing the most common genes and DNA. The sample yields about 320,000 distinct CDR3 sequences; 14% were counted once. 20% to 25% of the sample goes to the ten largest clones. The source material was PBMCs or a T cell subset sorted from them (not recorded which). The source is a man in his late teens or twenties who had mild COVID-19 (a few samples of this study predate the infection). The sample titles of this study are shuffled in the database, so cell type and time point are left out; the donor was told from shared clones.

This clonotype was seen a handful of times. The chain joins TRBV7-3 to TRBJ2-2, with D possibly being TRBD2 (6 bases). CDR1 is SGHTA and CDR2 is FQGTGA in the germline V gene. The CDR3 is 17 residues long. Trimming removed 0 bases at V and 4 bases at J, with 15 bases between. The CDR3 nucleotides are TGTGCCAGCAGCTTAACGGGGGGAGGACCGAGCACCGGGGAGCTGTTTTTT. Translation gives CASSLTGGGPSTGELFF.

This clonotype has more than one count but fewer than ten. The CDR3 DNA reads TGCGCCAGCAGCTCAAACGGACAGGGGAGGACTGAAGCTTTCTTT. This sequence encodes CASSSNGQGRTEAFF. The rearrangement joins TRBV5-1 to TRBJ1-1; 9 nucleotides align to TRBD1. Unmatched junction bases numbered 8, after V lost 3 bases and J lost 5 bases. The germline V gene has CDR1 SGHRS and CDR2 YFSETQ. The CDR3 is made up of 15 amino acids.

This clonotype showed up just a few times. The chain carries TRBV2 and TRBJ2-1, with D unresolved. The V and J ends lost 10 bases and 3 bases respectively, with 7 bases between them. The CDR3 runs 11 residues. CDR1 is SNHLY, CDR2 FYNNEI, per germline. The CDR3 DNA reads as TGTGCCAACACTTACTACAATGAGCAGTTCTTC. Its protein is CANTYYNEQFF.

This clonotype was seen a few times. The chain links TRBV5-1 to TRBJ2-7, with 7 bases identical to TRBD2. The V gene's germline CDR1 is SGHRS and CDR2 YFSETQ. J gave up 4 bases and V 0 bases, and 7 bases lay outside the gene matches. The CDR3 extends over 15 amino acids. The CDR3 DNA sequence: TGCGCCAGCAGCTTGGCCCCAGGGAGGGAATACGAGCAGTACGTC. Its translation: CASSLAPGREYEQYV.

The sample holds many counts of this clonotype. The J gene is TRBJ1-1, the V gene TRBV6-6; D unclear. Per the germline V gene, CDR1 is MNHNY and CDR2 is SVGAGI (reference sequence). The CDR3 extends over 13 amino acids. V lost 2 bases to trimming and J lost 3 bases, with 7 bases between them. This CDR3 is CASSYRADTEAFF. In DNA, the CDR3 is TGTGCCAGCAGTTACAGGGCAGACACTGAAGCTTTCTTT.